Presented here are 17 T cell receptor beta chains from one specimen sequenced in a study of blood T cell repertoires in COVID-19. Sequencing used immunoSEQ multiplex PCR; TCRdb keeps in-frame clones, though not all of them. The sample includes fewer than 350,000 clones, roughly 89% of them seen just once. Sample: peripheral blood. The receptors originated from a man aged 30 to 39 with COVID-19, enrolled during active disease.

The rearrangement joins TRBV7-2 to TRBJ2-2, with 12 bases fitting TRBD2. CDR3 size: 16 residues. V was clipped by 4 bases and J by 7 bases; unmatched bases: 7. Germline-derived CDR1 and CDR2 are SGHTA and FQGNSA. As DNA, the CDR3 is TGTGCCAGCAGCTCTCCTAGCGGGAGGGCCGACGGGGAGCTGTTTTTT. Translation: CASSSPSGRADGELFF.

The chain combines TRBV19 with TRBJ1-1; D possibly corresponds to TRBD1 (5 bases). This CDR3 comprises 14 residues. CDR1 and CDR2 (germline): LNHDA, SQIVND (reference sequence). V lost 6 bases to trimming and J lost 1 base, with 12 bases between them. The CDR3 DNA follows: TGTGCCAGTAGCCCCGGGGGGTCGAACACTGAAGCTTTCTTT. This encodes CASSPGGSNTEAFF.

The rearrangement links TRBV3-1 (or the pseudogene TRBV3-2) to TRBJ1-4; D is unresolved. V was shortened by 7 bases and J by 6 bases, with 18 bases between the two germline ends. CDR3 length equals 15 residues. The germline V gene encodes CDR1 LGHDT and CDR2 YNNKEL (reference sequence). CDR3 sequence (DNA): TGTGCCAGCACCCTGGGGAGGATATCGGATGAAAAACTGTTTTTT. This translates into CASTLGRISDEKLFF.

The chain carries TRBV5-4 and TRBJ2-3; 8 bases map to TRBD2. Germline V CDR1 and CDR2: SGHNT, YYREEE (reference sequence). CDR3 length: 16 amino acids. Losses at the gene ends were 1 base for V and 1 base for J; bases not matched to a gene: 5. The CDR3 DNA sequence: TGTGCCAGCAGCTTGACTAGCGGCGGGGGCACAGATACGCAGTATTTT. Its protein product is CASSLTSGGGTDTQYF.

The chain carries TRBV7-3 and TRBJ2-7; TRBD1 agrees at 9 bases. The V gene's germline CDR1 is SGHTA and CDR2 FQGTGA. CDR3 length: 14 amino acids. The trim removed 2 bases at V and 5 bases at J, leaving 4 bases unmatched. The CDR3 region is CASSLVGQGNEQYF. Written as DNA, the CDR3 is TGTGCCAGCAGCTTAGTGGGACAGGGAAACGAGCAGTACTTC.

V and J are TRBV7-8 and TRBJ2-7, with 8 positions matching TRBD1. J was trimmed by 2 bases and V by 4 bases; bases with no gene match: 13. This CDR3 has 17 residues. Germline V gene lookup returns CDR1 SGHVS and CDR2 FQNEAQ. CDR3 loop: CASSSAPGDRRPYEQYF. The CDR3 bases are TGTGCCAGCAGCTCGGCCCCCGGGGACAGGAGGCCCTACGAGCAGTACTTC.

The rearrangement joins TRBV5-8 to TRBJ2-3; TRBD1 aligns across 7 bases. Germline CDR1 reads SGHTS; CDR2 reads YDEGEE. There are 15 residues in the CDR3. J lost 0 bases, V lost 4 bases, and 5 bases had no gene match. CDR3 DNA: TGTGCCAGCAGCCCGGGGACAGCCAGCACAGATACGCAGTATTTT. Translated: CASSPGTASTDTQYF.

A word on this clone: A junction boundary mismatches the germline segment, possibly from a read error. This chain connects TRBV19 to TRBJ1-6; D possibly corresponds to TRBD1 (5 bases). The CDR3 is 14 residues long. Germline V gene data show CDR1 as LNHDA and CDR2 as SQIVND (reference sequence). Written as DNA, the CDR3 is TGTGCCAGTACTATACAGGAAAAAGGGGCACCCCTCCACTTT. Its protein product is CASTIQEKGAPLHF.

This clone was seen a single time. V gene TRBV5-1 combines with J gene TRBJ2-3; TRBD1 matches 7 bases. The trim removed 2 bases at V and 0 bases at J, leaving 6 bases unmatched. The CDR3 covers 16 residues. Germline CDR1 and CDR2: SGHRS and YFSETQ. The CDR3 here is CASSLQNRGSTDTQYF. CDR3 bases: TGCGCCAGCAGCTTACAAAACAGGGGAAGCACAGATACGCAGTATTTT.

The V and J genes are TRBV6-4 and TRBJ1-1; no reliable D call. Germline CDR1 is MRHNA and CDR2 is SNTAGT. This CDR3 spans 13 amino acids. V was cut by 5 bases and J by 0 bases, with 7 bases left in between. The CDR3 DNA is TGTGCCAGCAGTTCTACCGTGAACACTGAAGCTTTCTTT. Protein product: CASSSTVNTEAFF.

This chain links TRBV19 with TRBJ2-3; D possibly corresponds to TRBD1 (5 bases). The CDR3 contains 14 residues. The V gene lost 7 bases and the J gene lost 3 bases, with 14 bases spanning the gap. Germline assignment: CDR1 LNHDA and CDR2 SQIVND (reference sequence). The CDR3 coding sequence is TGTGCCAGTAAACCCAGGGTGGGGACAGATACGCAGTATTTT. Amino acid sequence: CASKPRVGTDTQYF.

The chain carries TRBV5-5 and TRBJ2-7; TRBD1 matches at 9 bases. CDR3 length: 16 amino acids. J lost 2 bases, V lost 1 base, and 7 bases had no gene match. Germline CDR1 SGHKS, CDR2 YYEKEE (reference sequence). Written as DNA, the CDR3 is TGTGCCAGCAGCTTGACGGGGACAGGGATCACCTACGAGCAGTACTTC. This translates into CASSLTGTGITYEQYF.

The gene calls are TRBV6-5 and TRBJ2-7; 9 nucleotides agree with TRBD1. From germline, CDR1 is MNHEY and CDR2 SVGAGI. Losses at the gene ends were 2 bases for V and 1 base for J; bases not matched to a gene: 3. This CDR3 has 15 amino acids. The CDR3 is CASSYAQGASYEQYF. In nucleotides, the CDR3 is TGTGCCAGCAGTTACGCACAGGGGGCTTCCTACGAGCAGTACTTC.

This clone showed up just once. V gene TRBV6-6 combines with J gene TRBJ1-1; the match to TRBD1 covers 9 bases. The germline CDR1 and CDR2 sequences are MNHNY and SVGAGI (reference sequence). This CDR3 is built from 15 residues. V was pared by 5 bases and J by 6 bases, with 10 bases of the junction left unmatched. The chain's CDR3 is CASSILGQGLSEAFF. In nucleotides, the CDR3 is TGTGCCAGCAGTATACTGGGACAGGGCCTGTCTGAAGCTTTCTTT.

This clone was counted ten times or more. The chain joins TRBV7-9 to TRBJ1-3; 8 bases are shared with TRBD1. Germline V lookup: CDR1 SEHNR, CDR2 FQNEAQ (reference sequence). This CDR3 is built from 16 residues. V lost 5 bases, J lost 2 bases, and 8 bases stayed unmatched. The CDR3, as DNA: TGTGCCAGCAGCCTCCTAGGACAGGGACCTGGAAACACCATATATTTT. This translates into CASSLLGQGPGNTIYF.

The chain links TRBV7-9 to TRBJ1-4; D gene uncertain. This CDR3 has 14 amino acids. CDR1 is SEHNR and CDR2 is FQNEAQ in the germline V gene (reference sequence). Trimming cost V 4 bases and J 4 bases, with 10 bases left between them. In DNA, the CDR3 is TGTGCCAGCAGCTCCCCCGGGAGTAATGAAAAACTGTTTTTT. Encoded protein: CASSSPGSNEKLFF.

This chain uses TRBV28 with TRBJ2-7, with 8 bases matching TRBD2. The CDR3 is 14 amino acids. The germline V gene encodes CDR1 MDHEN and CDR2 SYDVKM. The V segment lost 5 bases and the J segment 7 bases; nucleotides outside the gene matches: 10. The CDR3 region is CASSIDGGGDEQYF. Here the CDR3 DNA reads TGTGCCAGCAGTATCGACGGGGGGGGTGATGAGCAGTACTTC.